This T cell receptor beta chain was found in a study of blood T cell repertoires in COVID-19 (TCRdb year 2020). Regarding the research as a whole: The collaborator samples originated in the United States, Italy and Spain and spanned the acute and convalescent phases of COVID-19. Samples came from the ongoing ImmuneRACE study (first 160 participants) plus 1,254 subjects from 6 global collaborators. Deeply sampled blood TCRbeta repertoires from subjects exposed to, actively infected with, or recovered from COVID-19 were included in the dataset. The sample metadata nearly always contained a de-identified subject ID, COVID-19 status, age in years and sex. Where available, HLA class I and class II types were obtained from metadata supplied by the sample provider rather than from assay-based typing. The repertoires were made available in a free public database intended to serve as a resource for research on the immune response to SARS-CoV-2. The material from the prospective study consisted of cDNA or gDNA derived from T cells, B-cell-depleted T cells, or PBMCs. Study-level results and caveats: How much clinical and demographic metadata was included differed by source and by participant, and the metadata was provided uncurated.

Whole blood was collected in K2EDTA tubes by collaborating institutions according to the institutions' own protocols. For TCRbeta analysis, collaborators shipped samples in one of three forms: frozen whole blood, isolated PBMCs, or DNA extracted from either of those sample types. On this clone: The specificity of this receptor is unknown. Within one base of it there is no much larger clone, and no base qualities were kept.

The CDR3 sequence holds 15 residues, the cysteine and phenylalanine included. Only CDR3 DNA remains: 45 bases, in frame from the first base. The germline V gene (reference sequence) gives CDR1 as SEHNR and CDR2 as FQNEAQ. V is pared back by 5 bases and J by 5 bases, with 18 bases lying between the germline termini. The immunoSEQ Assay, a bias-controlled multiplex PCR, was used to amplify TCRbeta CDR3 regions from genomic DNA. On the study's bioinformatics: The number of nucleated cells in each sample was estimated from the amplification of reference gene primers within the assay. To quantify the absolute abundance of each unique TCRbeta CDR3 rearrangement, sequence reads were collapsed and filtered. Productive Simpson clonality was computed per sample as the square root of Simpson's diversity index over productive rearrangements. This immuneACCESS table, as held by TCRdb, lists in-frame sequences with V and J called but not all clones. Of the missing ones, under half trace to an unresolved V gene in checked studies; the others have no known cause. V, J and clone size derive from that table, while D and trimming were established from the DNA sequence. The sample table shows fewer than 80,000 clones, and roughly four fifths are seen once. Together, the top ten hold roughly a tenth of the sample.

This TCR was sampled from a woman over 75 with acute or convalescent COVID-19. Sequencing used peripheral blood. This sequence uses TRBV7-9 and TRBJ1-2, with the D gene call left open. This receptor carries the CDR3 CASSHGRTGDYGYTF. At the DNA level, the sequence is TGTGCCAGCAGCCACGGACGGACCGGGGATTATGGCTACACCTTC.